This T cell receptor (beta chain) was captured by sequencing in a study of cytomegalovirus exposure and HLA in healthy donors (dated by TCRdb to the late 2010s). About the study as a whole: An earlier analysis of some 600 of the donors reported about 300 Gb of sequence data and around 110 million unique TCR beta sequences obtained from around 170 million T cells. Several DR-DQ haplotypes were treated as single units for association and clustering because of strong linkage in the cohort. The study was designed to test whether signatures of past pathogen exposure could be identified by cataloging public T cell receptors. A later genetic analysis used genome-wide SNP genotypes for about three fifths of the roughly 700 donors, treating that subset as a discovery cohort. A later analysis re-analyzed previously published TCR beta repertoires from 650 to 800 donors and added high-resolution HLA genotyping to study TCR occurrence patterns. About 300 gigabases of sequencing data and around 80 million unique TCR sequences made up an early release that covered several hundred HLA-typed donors. Every repertoire in the discovery cohort had been generated on one and the same sequencing platform. Rather than using new phenotypic data, the later analysis identified candidate immune exposures from TCR beta sequences and from how often those sequences occurred across donors. Among the roughly 410 genotyped donors, more than 70% belonged to the genetic ancestry cluster associated with self-reported Caucasian donors. Donor age, sex, ethnicity and CMV serostatus were compiled alongside the repertoire data. The study combined high-throughput TCR immunosequencing, statistical association of individual TCRs with disease status, and machine learning to predict cytomegalovirus infection status. The study profiled the T cell repertoires of about 720 subjects by immunosequencing and related them to cytomegalovirus serostatus. Typing coverage differed by locus: A, B, C, DRB1 and DQB1 were typed in roughly 620-630 donors, DQA1 in roughly 500, DPA1 in some 570, and DPB1 in 400 to 480. Class I and class II HLA loci were covered by the typing at four-digit resolution. Among around 400 genotyped donors of the cohort, an average of approximately 200,000 unique TCR beta nucleotide sequences was sequenced per donor, of which approximately 19% were non-productive. In an earlier analysis of over 550 of the donors, high-throughput TCR beta sequencing was used to judge whether each TCR beta V gene segment behaved as functional or pseudogenic. Besides the first cohort of hundreds of subjects, a separate validation cohort made up of some 110 different subjects was used.

The cohort consisted of more than 650 healthy bone marrow donors. All cohort members were sampled while nominally healthy, although unrecorded immune exposures were likely present. The donor tested CMV seronegative and was one of the 352 seronegative cohort members. A peripheral blood sample was provided by each donor, and peripheral blood mononuclear cells were used for TCR beta sequencing. Genomic DNA was extracted from the blood cell samples with the Qiagen DNeasy Blood Extraction Kit. General conclusions and limits of the study: A further reported finding was that TCR beta sequences accurately predicted the HLA-A and HLA-B alleles for most subjects in the first cohort. A group of highly shared sequence variants was considered likely to be a technical artifact of the sequencing pipeline. In both the original and validation cohorts, the classifier was reported to diagnose cytomegalovirus status with high specificity and sensitivity. Most TCR sequences were observed very rarely across donors, whereas some public TCRs were present in many individuals. This cohort had only TCR beta chains sequenced, and the lack of alpha or paired-chain data limited which features could be detected. In a later analysis, most CMV-associated TCR beta chains were found to appear HLA-restricted, with HLA associations seemingly driven largely by CMV exposure. A later genetic analysis associated a missense DCLRE1C variant with V-gene and J-gene trimming of TCR beta chains, and an independent cohort replicated the association. In a later analysis, the rate of TCR association differed among HLA loci, with DRB1 alleles having the most associated TCRs and HLA-C alleles having the fewest. The study gave a list of roughly 150 TCR beta chains associated with cytomegalovirus. Several of the top co-occurrence clusters appeared to be linked to parvovirus B19, influenza, CMV and Epstein-Barr virus, according to a later analysis. CMV serostatus was the only immune exposure information available for the cohort. Specific HLA alleles were associated with roughly 17,000 TCR beta sequences at a false discovery rate of 0.05 in a later analysis. Assigning TCR associations to individual alleles was difficult when HLA alleles, especially DR and DQ, strongly co-occurred. In vitro tests confirmed that three of the cytomegalovirus-associated TCR beta chains recognize cytomegalovirus antigens. Sequencing depth was assumed to be roughly uniform across donors in the presence/absence analyses, though that assumption may not hold. Because HLA typing was unavailable for some donors at each locus, only the typed subset was used in association tests. Correlated functional status among segregating V segments might be attributable to linkage disequilibrium, but an unknown experimental factor could not be ruled out. A later analysis found that HLA-associated TCR beta chains were more clonally expanded and had lower generation probabilities than equally common non-associated chains. Because counts were too low, roughly 17 rarely observed V segments, including chromosome 9 orphons, were left out of the earlier analysis of some 600 of the donors. The 87-base-pair reads could not distinguish some IMGT-functional V segments, including TRBV6-2 and TRBV6-3, so those segments were excluded. The authors suggested that the approach could potentially be extended to other disease states and immunological phenotypes. A later genetic analysis reported fewer N-insertions in productive TCRs among donors in an Asian-associated ancestry cluster than the roughly 700-donor mean. An earlier analysis of around 540 of the donors showed that most TCR beta V segments appeared in productive rearrangements either about 87% or about 30% of the time, which broadly matched IMGT annotations.

Preparation of the library involved the immunoSEQ multiplex PCR assay. The multiplex PCR relied on a mix of 60 forward primers for TCR Vbeta segments and 13 reverse primers for TCR Jbeta segments. A multiplex PCR assay on genomic DNA amplified the CDR3 region of rearranged TCR beta genes. Amplified TCR beta libraries were sequenced as 87-base-pair reads on the Illumina HiSeq System. From the authors' description of their analysis: Across the roughly 640 repertoires, a later analysis counted 75 million to 90 million unique TCR beta chains, roughly 11 million of which were shared by at least two donors. A nearest-neighbor algorithm error-corrected the raw reads and collapsed the reads into unique sequences, merging closely related sequences to remove PCR and sequencing errors. Alignment of CDR3 sequences to IMGT reference sequences was used to assign V, D and J gene segments. For a sequence to be retained, a match of at least six nucleotides to both a V gene segment and a J gene segment was required. A rearrangement was called productive if the CDR3 had no stop codons and remained in frame with V and J, and every other rearrangement was called non-productive. CDR3 was defined by IMGT convention, running from the second conserved V-encoded cysteine to the conserved J-encoded phenylalanine. The earlier analysis of about 530 of the donors excluded any sequence lacking an unambiguous match to a single V gene segment. An earlier analysis of several hundred of the donors called V segments functional above 56.7% productive rearrangements and segregating when the between-donor standard deviation exceeded 5%. A statistical classification framework was built to diagnose cytomegalovirus status from the catalog of TCR beta chain sequences. In a later analysis, TCR nucleotide sequences were compared against IMGT/GENE-DB human TR gene sequences so that V and J genes could be assigned. A later analysis assigned CDR3 sequences and most-parsimonious VDJ recombination scenarios with the TCRdist pipeline. In a later analysis, every TCR beta chain was defined by the combination of its CDR3 amino acid sequence and its V-gene family, and reads without a unique V-gene family were dropped. As a way to deal with suspected cross-contamination and a sequencing artifact, a later analysis dropped hundreds of nucleotide sequences that were highly shared and had low generation probability. In a later analysis, a clonal expansion index was calculated for each public chain from normalized within-repertoire ranks of inferred template counts. In a later analysis, generation probabilities were computed using a VDJ recombination model fitted to out-of-frame rearrangements, and the results were checked against IGoR. A later analysis scored TCR-TCR, TCR-HLA and TCR-CMV co-occurrence with hypergeometric tests, applying a repertoire-size bias correction to TCR pairs. False discovery rates were estimated in a later analysis by permuting HLA or CMV assignments 20 times. A later analysis grouped co-occurring TCRs with DBSCAN, adding TCRdist sequence similarity when clustering within HLA-allele-positive subsets. Repertoires with fewer than 30,000 or more than 120,000 public chains, plus five repertoires with anomalous nucleotide sharing, were excluded from co-occurrence clustering. The immuneACCESS repertoire file appears here via TCRdb, limited to in-frame rearrangements. These files lack a portion of the clones; in checked studies, under half of the deficit traces to unresolved V genes, and the cause of the others is not known. V and J calls and clone size are given by that table; D and trimming were obtained from the DNA. For this sample the table gives around 200,000 clones, of which about three quarters were detected only once. The biggest ten clones account for around 15% of the sample.

Details on this clone: The specificity of this receptor is unknown. Base-call qualities are not available, and no considerably larger clone is one nucleotide away.

V lost 5 bases and J lost 4 bases; the stretch between them is 12 bases long. CDR1 and CDR2, per the germline V gene, are SQVTM and ANQGSEA. The CDR3 covers 12 residues, taking in both the cysteine and the phenylalanine. The retained sequence is limited to the CDR3, 36 bases, with the frame set at the first base. The sequence joins TRBV29-1 to TRBJ2-7, with TRBD1 tentatively as D gene (6 bases match). This clonotype was sampled from a middle-aged man in good health and CMV-seronegative. The specimen sequenced was PBMCs. The bases are TGCAGCGTTCGACAGGAGAATTACGAGCAGTACTTC. It specifies CSVRQENYEQYF.